The T cell receptor beta chain under discussion was sequenced for a study of cytomegalovirus exposure and HLA in healthy donors. Germline V CDR1 and CDR2: SEHNR, FQNEAQ (reference sequence). J was trimmed by 0 bases and V by 6 bases; bases with no gene match: 11. The CDR3 consists of 17 residues. A multiplex PCR was run with 60 Vbeta primers and 13 Jbeta primers. Method: immunoSEQ multiplex PCR; TCRdb's copy keeps in-frame clones and lacks some. The sample contains approximately 140,000 clones, around 74% of which appear only once. Input material: PBMCs. The V call is TRBV7-9, the J call TRBJ2-1; 7 bases are a match to TRBD1. This TCR came from a man in his fifties in good health and CMV-seropositive. The CDR3 loop reads CASRARQGHLSYNEQFF. CDR3 nucleotides: TGTGCCAGCAGGGCGCGACAGGGCCACCTCTCCTACAATGAGCAGTTCTTC.